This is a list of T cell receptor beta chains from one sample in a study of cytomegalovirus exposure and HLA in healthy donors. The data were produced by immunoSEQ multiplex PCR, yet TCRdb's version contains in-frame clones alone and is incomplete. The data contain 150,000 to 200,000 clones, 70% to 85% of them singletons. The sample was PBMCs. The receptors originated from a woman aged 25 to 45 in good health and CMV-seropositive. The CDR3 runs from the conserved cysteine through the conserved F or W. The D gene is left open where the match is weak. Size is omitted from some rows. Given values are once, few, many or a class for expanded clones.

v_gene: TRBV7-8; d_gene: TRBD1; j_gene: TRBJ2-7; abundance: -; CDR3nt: TGTGCCAGCAGCTTTACCCCGGGACAGTACTACGAGCAGTACTTC; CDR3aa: CASSFTPGQYYEQYF
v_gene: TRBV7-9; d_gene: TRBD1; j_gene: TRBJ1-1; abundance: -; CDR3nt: TGTGCCAGCAGACCTCCGGGACAGGTGAACACTGAAGCTTTCTTT; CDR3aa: CASRPPGQVNTEAFF
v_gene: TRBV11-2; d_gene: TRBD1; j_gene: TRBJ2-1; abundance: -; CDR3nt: TGTGCCAGCAGCTTAGGCGGGACAGGGTCGTTCAATGAGCAGTTCTTC; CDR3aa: CASSLGGTGSFNEQFF
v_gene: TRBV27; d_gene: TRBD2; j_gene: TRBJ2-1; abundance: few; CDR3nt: TGTGCCAGCAAAATGGAAGCGGGAGTTGATGAGCAGTTCTTC; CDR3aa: CASKMEAGVDEQFF
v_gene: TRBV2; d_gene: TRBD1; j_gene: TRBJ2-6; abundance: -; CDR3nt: TGTGCCAGCAAGCGACAGGGATCTGGGGCCAACGTCCTGACTTTC; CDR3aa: CASKRQGSGANVLTF
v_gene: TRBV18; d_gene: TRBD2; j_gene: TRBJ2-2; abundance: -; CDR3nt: TGTGCCAGCTCGCCCGGGACTAGCAAGCCGAACACCGGGGAGCTGTTTTTT; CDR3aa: CASSPGTSKPNTGELFF
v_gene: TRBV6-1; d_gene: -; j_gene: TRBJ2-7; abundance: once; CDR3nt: TGTGCCAGCAGTGTAGGGACTTCCCAAAGCTCCTACGAGCAGTACTTC; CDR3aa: CASSVGTSQSSYEQYF
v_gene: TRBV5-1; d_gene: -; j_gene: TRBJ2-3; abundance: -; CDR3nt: TGCGCCAGCAGCCCGAACCCCCGGGTTAGTAGCACAGATACGCAGTATTTT; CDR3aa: CASSPNPRVSSTDTQYF
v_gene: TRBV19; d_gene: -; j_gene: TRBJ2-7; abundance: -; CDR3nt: TGTGCCAGTAGTGCACAGGTCGCCTACGAGCAGTACTTC; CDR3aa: CASSAQVAYEQYF
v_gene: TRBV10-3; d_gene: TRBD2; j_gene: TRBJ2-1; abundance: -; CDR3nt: TGTGCCATCAGTTTTGGACTAGCGGGGAGCTCCTACAATGAGCAGTTCTTC; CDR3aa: CAISFGLAGSSYNEQFF
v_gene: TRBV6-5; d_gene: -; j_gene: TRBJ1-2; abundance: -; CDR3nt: TGTGCCAGCAGCCAGGGGATTATTAACTATGGCTACACCTTC; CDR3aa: CASSQGIINYGYTF
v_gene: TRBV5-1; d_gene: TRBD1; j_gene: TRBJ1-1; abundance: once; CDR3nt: TGCGCCAGCAGCTTGGGAAACCTACGGACAGGGACGAACACTGAAGCTTTCTTT; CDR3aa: CASSLGNLRTGTNTEAFF
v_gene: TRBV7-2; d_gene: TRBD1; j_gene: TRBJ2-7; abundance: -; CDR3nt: TGTGCCAGCAGCACTTACGACAGGGGGCACGAGCAGTACTTC; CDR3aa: CASSTYDRGHEQYF
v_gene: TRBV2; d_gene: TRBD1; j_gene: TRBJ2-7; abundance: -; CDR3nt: TGTGCCAGCCGACAGGGACCATCCTACGAGCAGTACTTC; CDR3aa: CASRQGPSYEQYF
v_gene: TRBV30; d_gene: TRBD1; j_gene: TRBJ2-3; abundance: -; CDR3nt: TGTGCCTGGAGCTCCGGGACAGGGGGGGATACGCAGTATTTT; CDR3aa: CAWSSGTGGDTQYF
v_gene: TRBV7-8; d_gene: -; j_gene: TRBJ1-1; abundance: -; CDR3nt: TGTGCCAGCAGCCACACTCGGACAGCGAACACTGAAGCTTTCTTT; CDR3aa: CASSHTRTANTEAFF
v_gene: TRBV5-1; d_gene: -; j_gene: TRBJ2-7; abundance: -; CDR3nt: TGCGCCAGCAGTTCGGGTTACGAGCAGTACTTC; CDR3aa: CASSSGYEQYF
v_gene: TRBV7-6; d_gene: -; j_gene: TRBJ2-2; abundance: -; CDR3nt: TGTGCCAGCAGCTTGGGGATCCGGGGGACAGTAGACGCCGGGGAGCTGTTTTTT; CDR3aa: CASSLGIRGTVDAGELFF
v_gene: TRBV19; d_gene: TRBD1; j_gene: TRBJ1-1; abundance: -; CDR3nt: TGTGCCAGTAGTATGCTAAAGGGACAGGGGAAAACTGAAGCTTTCTTT; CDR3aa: CASSMLKGQGKTEAFF
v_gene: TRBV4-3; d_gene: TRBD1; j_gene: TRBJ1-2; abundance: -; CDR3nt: TGCGCCAGCAGCCGAGAGTGGACAGGATATGGCTACACCTTC; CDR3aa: CASSREWTGYGYTF
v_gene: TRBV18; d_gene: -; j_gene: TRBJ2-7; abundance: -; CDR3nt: TGTGCCAGCTCACCCAAGGGGGGGGGATACTCCTACGAGCAGTACTTC; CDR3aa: CASSPKGGGYSYEQYF
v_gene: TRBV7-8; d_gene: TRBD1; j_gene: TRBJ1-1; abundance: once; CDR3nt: TGTGCCAGCAGCCCCCACAGGGGGCGCCGGGACACTGAAGCTTTCTTT; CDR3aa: CASSPHRGRRDTEAFF
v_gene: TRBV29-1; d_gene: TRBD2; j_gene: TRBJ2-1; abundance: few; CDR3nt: TGCAGCGTTGAGGGCGGGGGAGGTCCCTACAATGAGCAGTTCTTC; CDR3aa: CSVEGGGGPYNEQFF
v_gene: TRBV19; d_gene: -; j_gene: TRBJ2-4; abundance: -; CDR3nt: TGTGCCAGTAGTGCGGGACCCAAAGACTTCAAAAACATTCAGTACTTC; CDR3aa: CASSAGPKDFKNIQYF
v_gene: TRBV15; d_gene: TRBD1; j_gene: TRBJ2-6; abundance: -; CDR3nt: TGTGCCACCAGCAGAGGGGCGGTAGAGGGGGCCGGCGTCCTGACTTTC; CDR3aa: CATSRGAVEGAGVLTF
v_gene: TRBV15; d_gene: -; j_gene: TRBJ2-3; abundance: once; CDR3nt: TGTGCCACCAGCAGTCCCCTGTCGGATACGCAGTATTTT; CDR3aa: CATSSPLSDTQYF
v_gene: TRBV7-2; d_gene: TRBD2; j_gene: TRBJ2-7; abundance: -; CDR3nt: TGTGCCAGCAGCTTAGCGCAGGGACTATACTACGAGCAGTACTTC; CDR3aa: CASSLAQGLYYEQYF
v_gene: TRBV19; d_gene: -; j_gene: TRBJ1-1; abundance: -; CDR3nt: TGTGCCAGTGGAGTCCTTAGGACTGAAGCTTTCTTT; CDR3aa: CASGVLRTEAFF
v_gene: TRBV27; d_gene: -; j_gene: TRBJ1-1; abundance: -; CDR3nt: TGTGCCAGCAGTTTATCGGCGGCAGGGCAAGCTTTCTTT; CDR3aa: CASSLSAAGQAFF
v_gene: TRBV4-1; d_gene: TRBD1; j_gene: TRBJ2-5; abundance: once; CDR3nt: TGCGCCAGCAGCCAATTGGACAGGGGGCTTAGTGAGACCCAGTACTTC; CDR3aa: CASSQLDRGLSETQYF
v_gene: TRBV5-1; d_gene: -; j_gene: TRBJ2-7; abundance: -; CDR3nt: TGCGCCAGCAGCCTGTTTCTGGAGGGGTCGAGGGAGCAGTACTTC; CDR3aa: CASSLFLEGSREQYF
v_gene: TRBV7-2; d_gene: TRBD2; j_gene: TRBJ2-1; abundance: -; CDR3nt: TGTGCCAGCACCTCAAGCGCGGGGGGGGCTATCTCCTACAATGAGCAGTTCTTC; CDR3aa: CASTSSAGGAISYNEQFF
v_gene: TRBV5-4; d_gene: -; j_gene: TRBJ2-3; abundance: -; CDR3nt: TGTGCCAGCAGAACGGACAGCCCGGCCACAGATACGCAGTATTTT; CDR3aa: CASRTDSPATDTQYF
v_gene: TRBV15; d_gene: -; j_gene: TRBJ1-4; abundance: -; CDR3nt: TGTGCCACCAGCAGAGATAGATCAACTAATGAAAAACTGTTTTTT; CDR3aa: CATSRDRSTNEKLFF
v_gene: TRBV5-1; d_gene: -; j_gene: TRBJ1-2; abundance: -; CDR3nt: TGCGCCAGCAGCTTGGAAGGTTCATTTGGGGGACTTGGCTACACCTTC; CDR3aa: CASSLEGSFGGLGYTF
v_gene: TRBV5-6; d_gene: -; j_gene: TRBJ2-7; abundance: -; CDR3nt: TGTGCCAGCAGCTTACAGTACGAGCAGTACTTC; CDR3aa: CASSLQYEQYF
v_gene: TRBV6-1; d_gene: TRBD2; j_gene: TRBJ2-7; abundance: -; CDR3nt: TGTGCCAGCAGTGGACTAGCGGGAGGGCCCAGCTACGAGCAGTACTTC; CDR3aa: CASSGLAGGPSYEQYF
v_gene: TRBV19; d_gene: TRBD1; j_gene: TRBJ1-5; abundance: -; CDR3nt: TGTGCCAGTATAGACAGGGGACTTAGCAATCAGCCCCAGCATTTT; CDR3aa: CASIDRGLSNQPQHF
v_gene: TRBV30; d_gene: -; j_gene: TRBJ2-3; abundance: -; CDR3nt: TGTGCCTGGAGTGCGACCAACAGGTATACGCAGTATTTT; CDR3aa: CAWSATNRYTQYF
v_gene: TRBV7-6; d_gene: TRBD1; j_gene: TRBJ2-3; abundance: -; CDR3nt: TGTGCCAGCAGCTCCCCCGGGACAGGGCAGTATTTT; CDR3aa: CASSSPGTGQYF
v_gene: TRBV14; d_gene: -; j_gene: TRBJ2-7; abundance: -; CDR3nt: TGTGCCAGCAGCCTCGAGGGACAAACCCTCTACTACGAGCAGTACTTC; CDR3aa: CASSLEGQTLYYEQYF
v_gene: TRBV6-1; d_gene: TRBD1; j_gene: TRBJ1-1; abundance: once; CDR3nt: TGTGCCAGCAACGACAGGGGGATGAACACTGAAGCTTTCTTT; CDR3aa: CASNDRGMNTEAFF
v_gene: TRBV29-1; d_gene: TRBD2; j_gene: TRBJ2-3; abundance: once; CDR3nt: TGCAGCGTTGAGAGCGGGAGTGCAGATACGCAGTATTTT; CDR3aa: CSVESGSADTQYF